Described below is a single T cell receptor (beta chain) sequence and its context. What it binds is unknown. The data were obtained in a study of post-analysis software for immune sequencing data. Notes on the study in general: F-measure co-clustering was strong for batch-matched samples. Roughly five TRBV segments appeared more often in patients than in controls, and TRBV5-6, TRBV5-1 and TRBV20-1 were among these.

Libraries were made from TCR beta cDNA, and they carried unique molecular identifiers. With about 1 to 11 million T cells as the source, 450,000 to 600,000 cDNA molecules resulted. TCRdb reprocessed the PCR reads with MiXCR, giving one entry per CDR3 protein. The repertoire holds 750,000 to 950,000 distinct CDR3 sequences, under 70% seen once, with under 6% in the top ten. With 5 bases clipped from V and 0 bases from J, the junction kept 6 bases outside the gene matches. The germline CDR1 and CDR2 sequences are SGHTA and FQGTGA. The CDR3 is 16 amino acids. The J gene is TRBJ2-1, the V gene TRBV7-3; 8 bases line up with TRBD2. Sequencing was carried out using blood. The receptor was isolated from a girl between 10 and 17 years old with multiple sclerosis. CDR3 bases: TGTGCCAGCAGCAGAAATAGCGGGGCCTCCTACAATGAGCAGTTCTTC. Translating it yields CASSRNSGASYNEQFF.